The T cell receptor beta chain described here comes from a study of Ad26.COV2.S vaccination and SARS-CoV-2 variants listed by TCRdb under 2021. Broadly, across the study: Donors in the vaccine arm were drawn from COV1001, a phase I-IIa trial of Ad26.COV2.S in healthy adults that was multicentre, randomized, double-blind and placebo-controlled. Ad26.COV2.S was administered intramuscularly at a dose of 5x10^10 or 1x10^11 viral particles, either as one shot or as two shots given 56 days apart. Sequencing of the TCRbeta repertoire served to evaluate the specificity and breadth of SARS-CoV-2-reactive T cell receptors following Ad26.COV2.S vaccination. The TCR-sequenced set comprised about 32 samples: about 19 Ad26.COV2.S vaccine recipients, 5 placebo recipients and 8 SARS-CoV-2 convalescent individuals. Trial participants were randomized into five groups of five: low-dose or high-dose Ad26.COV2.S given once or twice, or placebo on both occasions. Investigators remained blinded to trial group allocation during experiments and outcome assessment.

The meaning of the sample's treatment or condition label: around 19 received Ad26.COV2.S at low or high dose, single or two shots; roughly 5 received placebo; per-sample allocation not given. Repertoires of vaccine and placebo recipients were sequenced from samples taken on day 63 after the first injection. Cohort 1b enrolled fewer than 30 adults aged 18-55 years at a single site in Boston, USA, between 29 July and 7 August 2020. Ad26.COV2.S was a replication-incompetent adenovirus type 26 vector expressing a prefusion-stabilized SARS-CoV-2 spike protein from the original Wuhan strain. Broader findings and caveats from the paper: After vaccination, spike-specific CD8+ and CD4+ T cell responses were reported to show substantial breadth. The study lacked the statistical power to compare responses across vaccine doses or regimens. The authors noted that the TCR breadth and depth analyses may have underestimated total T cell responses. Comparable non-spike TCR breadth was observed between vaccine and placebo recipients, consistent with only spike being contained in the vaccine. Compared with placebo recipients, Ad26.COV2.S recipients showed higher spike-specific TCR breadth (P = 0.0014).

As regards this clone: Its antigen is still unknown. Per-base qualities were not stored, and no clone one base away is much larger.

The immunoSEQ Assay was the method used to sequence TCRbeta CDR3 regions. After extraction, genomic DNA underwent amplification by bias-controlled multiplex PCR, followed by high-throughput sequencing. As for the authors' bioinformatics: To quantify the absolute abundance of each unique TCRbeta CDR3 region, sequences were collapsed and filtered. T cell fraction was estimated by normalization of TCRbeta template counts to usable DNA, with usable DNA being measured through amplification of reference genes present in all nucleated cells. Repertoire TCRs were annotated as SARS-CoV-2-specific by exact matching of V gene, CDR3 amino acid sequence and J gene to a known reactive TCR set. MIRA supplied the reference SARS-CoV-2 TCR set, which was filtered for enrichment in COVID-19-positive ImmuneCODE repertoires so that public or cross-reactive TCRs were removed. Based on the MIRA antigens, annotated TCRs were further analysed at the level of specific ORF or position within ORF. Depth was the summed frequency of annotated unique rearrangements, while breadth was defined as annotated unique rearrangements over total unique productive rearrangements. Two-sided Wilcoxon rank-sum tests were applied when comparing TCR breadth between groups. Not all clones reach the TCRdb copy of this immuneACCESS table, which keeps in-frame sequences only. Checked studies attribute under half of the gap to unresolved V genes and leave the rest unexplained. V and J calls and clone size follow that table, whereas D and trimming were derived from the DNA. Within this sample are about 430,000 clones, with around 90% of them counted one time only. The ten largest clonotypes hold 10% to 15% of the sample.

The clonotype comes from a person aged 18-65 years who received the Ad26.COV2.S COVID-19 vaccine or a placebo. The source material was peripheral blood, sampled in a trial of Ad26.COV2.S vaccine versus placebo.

The DNA sequence reads TGTGCCAGCAGCCTAGGACAGGGACTCTCCTACAATGAGCAGTTCTTC. It codes for CASSLGQGLSYNEQFF. The V gene is TRBV5-6 and the J gene is TRBJ2-1, with 8 junctional bases fitting TRBD1. CDR1 and CDR2 were assigned from the germline V gene as SGHDT and YYEEEE. The CDR3 measures 16 amino acids from cysteine to phenylalanine. The DNA shown is the 48-base CDR3, in frame from base 1. At the junction V is shortened by 4 bases and J by 0 bases; bases outside the gene matches: 6. Reference TRBV5-6 and TRBJ2-1 genes cover what lies past the CDR3, so the full variable domain is DAGVTQSPTHLIKTRGQQVTLRCSPKSGHDTVSWYQQALGQGPQFIFQYYEEEERQRGNFPDRFSGHQFPNYSSELNVNALLLGDSALYLCASSLGQGLSYNEQFFGPGTRLTVL.